This note documents a single T cell receptor (beta chain) sequence. Recruits, aged roughly 18 to 90 years, lived in about two dozen US areas. Membership in each cohort depended on participant-reported clinical history. Exposed enrollees had met someone with a PCR-confirmed or clinician-diagnosed COVID-19 case at some point within the 2 weeks before study entry. This sample is drawn from a study of blood T cell repertoires in COVID-19. Study at large: The origin of the acute and convalescent COVID-19 samples was the United States, Italy and Spain.

Method: immunoSEQ multiplex PCR; TCRdb's copy keeps in-frame clones and lacks some. The data contain around 340,000 clones, 88% of them singletons. This CDR3 region has 16 residues. The trim removed 2 bases at V and 4 bases at J, leaving 7 bases unmatched. Germline V lookup: CDR1 SGHRS, CDR2 YFSETQ. Sequenced input: PBMCs or T cells enriched from blood (not recorded which). This clonotype was sampled from a woman aged 25-40 years who had been exposed to COVID-19. V is TRBV5-1 and J is TRBJ1-1; 11 bases match TRBD1. CDR3 region: CASSFRTGGAGTEAFF. The CDR3 DNA reads as TGCGCCAGCAGCTTTAGGACAGGGGGCGCAGGCACTGAAGCTTTCTTT.